These 5 T cell receptor beta chains came from one sample sequenced in a study of technical replicates of blood from a few donors. Clones were sequenced by immunoSEQ multiplex PCR, and TCRdb holds only the in-frame ones, with some missing. Altogether roughly 93,000 clones are present, 95% being singletons, with the ten largest covering over 0.2%. Sequencing was done on a sample of T cells isolated from PBMCs. The receptors shown here come from a human donor in good health.

This chain uses TRBV6-4 with TRBJ2-6, with 9 bases matching TRBD2. The CDR3 spans 16 residues. Germline V gene lookup returns CDR1 MRHNA and CDR2 SNTAGT. V shed 3 bases and J 0 bases; nucleotides not matched to a gene: 0. Here the CDR3 reads CASSEREGSGANVLTF. CDR3 DNA sequence: TGTGCCAGCAGTGAGCGGGAGGGCTCTGGGGCCAACGTCCTGACTTTC.

The genes are TRBV5-1 and TRBJ2-5, with 7 bases matching TRBD2. This CDR3 is built from 15 residues. Germline trimming cut 0 bases from V and 2 bases from J; bases unmatched to any gene: 4. The germline V gene encodes CDR1 SGHRS and CDR2 YFSETQ. In DNA form, the CDR3 reads TGCGCCAGCAGCTTGGCGGGGGACTATCAAGAGACCCAGTACTTC. It yields the protein CASSLAGDYQETQYF.

The chain has TRBV27 and TRBJ1-4, with a weak D call TRBD1 (5 bases). Looked up from germline, CDR1 is MNHEY and CDR2 is SMNVEV (reference sequence). The length of the CDR3 is 19 residues. With 8 bases removed from V and 8 bases from J, the gap between germline ends came to 33 bases. The CDR3 DNA is TGTGCCAGCCAAACATTTGTAGGTCCCCCAGGGTGGGGAAAGGAAAAACTGTTTTTT. It specifies CASQTFVGPPGWGKEKLFF.

This clone was observed a few times. The chain links TRBV11-3 to TRBJ1-3; D perhaps matches TRBD1 (5 bases). There are 14 residues in the CDR3. The germline CDR1 and CDR2 sequences are SGHNT and YENEEA. V was shortened by 3 bases and J by 2 bases, with 8 bases between the two germline ends. CDR3 sequence: CASSFGGTGNTIYF. The CDR3 DNA reads TGTGCCAGCAGCTTCGGGGGAACTGGAAACACCATATATTTT.

The chain employs TRBV11-2 and TRBJ2-7, with TRBD2 identical over 10 bases. V dropped 5 bases and J dropped 6; count of bases not matched to a gene: 16. This CDR3 has 17 residues. Germline assignment: CDR1 SGHAT and CDR2 FQNNGV. The CDR3 loop reads CASSPPLRLAGVPEQYF. CDR3 DNA: TGTGCCAGCAGCCCCCCCCTCCGGCTAGCGGGAGTACCCGAGCAGTACTTC.